The clone carrying this T cell receptor beta chain has only one observation. The PCR had 60 Vbeta and 13 Jbeta primers. Method: immunoSEQ multiplex PCR; TCRdb's copy keeps in-frame clones and lacks some. The data contain about 110,000 clones, approximately 84% of them seen just once; the ten biggest clones take up 0.2% to 0.25%. These data are taken from a study of cytomegalovirus exposure and HLA in healthy donors. This CDR3 is built from 15 residues. V lost 4 bases and J lost 1, with 10 bases in between. The germline V gene has CDR1 SGHTA and CDR2 FQGNSA. The chain uses TRBV7-2 and TRBJ2-2; TRBD2 might be the D (6 bases). The TCR was taken from a man between 50 and 59 years old in good health and CMV-seronegative. Sequenced material: PBMCs. CDR3 sequence: CASSSRERNTGELFF. CDR3 coding DNA: TGTGCCAGCAGCTCCCGGGAGCGGAACACCGGGGAGCTGTTTTTT.